This TCR beta chain was sequenced for a study of blood T cells in healthy people across ages. CDR1 and CDR2 (germline): ENHRY, SYGVKD. Trimming cost V 2 bases and J 9 bases, with 6 bases left between them. CDR3 length: 11 residues. A second about 7 to 12 cycle PCR used barcoded and J-beta primers. MiXCR, run by TCRdb on the 5' RACE reads, gives a single entry per CDR3 protein. The sample contains some 560,000 distinct CDR3 sequences, about 27% of which appear only once. This clonotype was seen more than once but under ten times. Separately, the same data were catalogued under a study of T cells of mothers and their children.

Sequenced material: blood. This rearrangement joins TRBV10-3 to TRBJ2-3; D call uncertain. The TCR originated in a boy younger than 10 in good health. DNA of the CDR3: TGTGCCATCAGTGAGGGCAGGACGCAGTATTTT. It specifies CAISEGRTQYF.